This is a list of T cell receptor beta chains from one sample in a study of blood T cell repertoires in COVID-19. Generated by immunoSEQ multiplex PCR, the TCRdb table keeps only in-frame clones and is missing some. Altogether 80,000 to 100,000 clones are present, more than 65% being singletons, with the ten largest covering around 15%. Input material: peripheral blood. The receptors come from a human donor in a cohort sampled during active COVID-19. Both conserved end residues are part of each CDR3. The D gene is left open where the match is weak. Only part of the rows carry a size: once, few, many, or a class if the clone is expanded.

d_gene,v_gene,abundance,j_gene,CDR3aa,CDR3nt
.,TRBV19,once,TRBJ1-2,CASTRRDIKLNYGYTF,TGTGCCAGTACCCGCCGGGACATCAAGCTTAACTATGGCTACACCTTC
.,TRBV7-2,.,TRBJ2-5,CASSSFASVETQYF,TGTGCCAGCAGCTCCTTTGCTAGCGTCGAGACCCAGTACTTC
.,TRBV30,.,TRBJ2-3,CAWSVLAALTDTQYF,TGTGCCTGGAGTGTACTCGCGGCGCTCACAGATACGCAGTATTTT
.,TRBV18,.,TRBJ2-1,CASSVSGSSYNEQFF,TGTGCCAGCTCAGTTAGCGGAAGCTCCTACAATGAGCAGTTCTTC
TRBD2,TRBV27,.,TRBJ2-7,CASTKLAGGPIGPEQYF,TGTGCCAGCACCAAACTAGCGGGGGGGCCAATTGGGCCCGAGCAGTACTTC
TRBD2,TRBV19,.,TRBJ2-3,CASRERGRTDTQYF,TGTGCCAGTAGGGAGCGGGGACGCACAGATACGCAGTATTTT
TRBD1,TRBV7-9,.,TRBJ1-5,CASSSEGGQPQHF,TGTGCCAGCAGCTCCGAAGGGGGCCAGCCCCAGCATTTT
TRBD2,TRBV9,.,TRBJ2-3,CASSPSGGRADTQYF,TGTGCCAGCAGCCCGTCGGGCGGGAGGGCAGATACGCAGTATTTT
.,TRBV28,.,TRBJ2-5,CASNQQGFQETQYF,TGTGCCAGTAACCAACAGGGATTTCAAGAGACCCAGTACTTC
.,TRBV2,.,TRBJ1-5,CASSEGGQARGNNQPQHF,TGTGCCAGCAGTGAAGGAGGGCAGGCCAGGGGAAACAATCAGCCCCAGCATTTT
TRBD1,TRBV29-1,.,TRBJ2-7,CSVEQGAREQYF,TGCAGCGTTGAACAGGGGGCGCGTGAGCAGTACTTC
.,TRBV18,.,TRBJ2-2,CASSPNKIGHVNTGELFF,TGTGCCAGCTCACCAAACAAGATTGGCCACGTGAACACCGGGGAGCTGTTTTTT
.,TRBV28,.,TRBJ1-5,CASSRPLGRYSNQPQHF,TGTGCCAGCAGTCGTCCCCTGGGCAGATATAGCAATCAGCCCCAGCATTTT
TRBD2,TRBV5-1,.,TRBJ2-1,CASSLAGTSGRRSYNEQFF,TGCGCCAGCAGCTTGGCTGGGACTAGCGGGAGACGTTCCTACAATGAGCAGTTCTTC
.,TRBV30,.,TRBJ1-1,CAWSSLRTAAEAFF,TGTGCCTGGAGCAGCCTTAGGACAGCAGCTGAAGCTTTCTTT
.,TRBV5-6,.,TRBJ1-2,CASSEGYGYTF,TGTGCCAGCAGCGAGGGATATGGCTACACCTTC
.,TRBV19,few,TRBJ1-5,CASNKGGNQPQHF,TGTGCCAGTAACAAGGGAGGCAATCAGCCCCAGCATTTT
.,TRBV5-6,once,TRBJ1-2,CASSSTGYGYTF,TGTGCCAGCAGCTCAACAGGGTATGGCTACACCTTC
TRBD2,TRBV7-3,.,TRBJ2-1,CASSRAGGVSQQFF,TGTGCCAGCAGCCGGGCGGGAGGGGTCTCTCAGCAGTTCTTC
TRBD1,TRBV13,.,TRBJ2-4,CASSRQDRESGIQYF,TGTGCCAGCAGCCGCCAAGACAGGGAGTCTGGCATTCAGTACTTC
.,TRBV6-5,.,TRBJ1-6,CASRSHQEFGSPLHF,TGTGCCAGCAGAAGCCACCAGGAATTTGGTTCACCCCTCCACTTT
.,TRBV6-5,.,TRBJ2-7,CASSYSRFDYEQYF,TGTGCCAGCAGTTACTCCAGGTTCGATTACGAGCAGTACTTC
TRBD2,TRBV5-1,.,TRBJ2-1,CASSSGTSGGSSYNEQFF,TGCGCCAGCAGCTCGGGGACTAGCGGGGGAAGCTCCTACAATGAGCAGTTCTTC
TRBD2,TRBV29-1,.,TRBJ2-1,CSVEDMGLAGGTYNEQFF,TGCAGCGTTGAAGATATGGGACTAGCGGGAGGGACCTACAATGAGCAGTTCTTC
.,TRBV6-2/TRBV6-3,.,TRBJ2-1,CASSTYNEQFF,TGTGCCAGCAGCACATACAATGAGCAGTTCTTC
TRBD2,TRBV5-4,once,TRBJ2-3,CASSFPQRGANTQYF,TGTGCCAGCAGCTTCCCCCAGCGGGGGGCAAATACGCAGTATTTT
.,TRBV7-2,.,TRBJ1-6,CASSLALKLSPLHF,TGTGCCAGCAGCTTAGCCCTCAAACTCTCACCCCTCCACTTT
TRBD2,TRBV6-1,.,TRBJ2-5,CASSEGGLAGGLETQYF,TGTGCCAGCAGTGAAGGGGGACTAGCGGGAGGTTTGGAGACCCAGTACTTC
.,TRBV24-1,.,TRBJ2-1,CATSDSGRGNEQFF,TGTGCCACCAGTGATTCCGGCAGGGGCAATGAGCAGTTCTTC
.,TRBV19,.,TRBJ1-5,CASSWGQGGQPQHF,TGTGCCAGTAGTTGGGGCCAGGGAGGACAGCCCCAGCATTTT
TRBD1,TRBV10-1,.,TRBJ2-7,CASSESGRGRIEQYF,TGCGCCAGCAGTGAGTCTGGCAGGGGGCGGATCGAGCAGTACTTC
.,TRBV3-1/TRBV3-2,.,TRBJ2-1,CASSQRRNEQFF,TGTGCCAGCAGCCAACGGCGGAATGAGCAGTTCTTC
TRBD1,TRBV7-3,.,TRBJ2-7,CASSPFPGQGYEQYF,TGTGCCAGCAGCCCGTTTCCGGGACAGGGGTACGAGCAGTACTTC
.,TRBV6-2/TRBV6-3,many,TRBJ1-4,CASSYGRTNNEKLFF,TGTGCCAGCAGTTACGGACGGACTAATAATGAAAAACTGTTTTTT
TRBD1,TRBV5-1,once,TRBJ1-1,CASSITGGRGTEAFF,TGCGCCAGCAGCATCACAGGGGGTCGGGGCACTGAAGCTTTCTTT
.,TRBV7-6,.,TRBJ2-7,CASSLDSGPGPLYEQYF,TGTGCCAGCAGCTTAGATAGCGGTCCTGGGCCCCTCTACGAGCAGTACTTC
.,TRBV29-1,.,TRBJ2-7,CSVPDRAGGTQYF,TGCAGCGTTCCGGACAGGGCCGGGGGGACGCAGTACTTC